These 27 T cell receptor beta chains originate from one sample sequenced in a study of T cell responses to AZD1222 COVID-19 vaccine. Repertoires were generated with immunoSEQ multiplex PCR, while TCRdb's copy carries only in-frame clones and drops some. The table has roughly 140,000 clones, around 90% seen once. Sequenced material: peripheral blood, taken 28 days after the second AZD1222 dose. The receptors here all came from an adult who received the AZD1222 COVID-19 vaccine.

CDR3 region: CASRRDRGQTEAFF. CDR3 DNA: TGTGCCAGTCGAAGGGACAGGGGGCAAACTGAAGCTTTCTTT. The gene calls are TRBV19 and TRBJ1-1, with 12 bases lining up with TRBD1. CDR1 and CDR2 from the germline V gene are LNHDA and SQIVND (reference sequence). J gave up 5 bases and V 8 bases, and 6 bases lay outside the gene matches. The CDR3 consists of 14 residues.

The CDR3 region is CSVDVSGNTGELFF. The CDR3 DNA follows: TGCAGCGTTGATGTTAGTGGTAACACCGGGGAGCTGTTTTTT. V usage is TRBV29-1 and J usage is TRBJ2-2; D remains ambiguous. Trimming took 3 bases from V and 2 from J, leaving 10 bases between them. CDR3 length equals 14 residues. Germline V lookup: CDR1 SQVTM, CDR2 ANQGSEA.

V and J are TRBV7-9 and TRBJ1-1, with 8 bases that match TRBD1. This CDR3 contains 14 residues. Germline V lookup: CDR1 SEHNR, CDR2 FQNEAQ (reference sequence). V was clipped by 1 base and J by 11 bases; unmatched bases: 9. CDR3: CASSLGPDRAGAFF. The CDR3 DNA reads TGTGCCAGCAGCTTAGGACCGGACAGGGCAGGGGCTTTCTTT.

The chain is built from TRBV4-1 and TRBJ1-1; TRBD1 might be the D (5 bases). Germline V gene sequence: CDR1 MGHRA, CDR2 YSYEKL. There are 15 residues in the CDR3. V was trimmed by 4 bases and J by 0 bases, leaving 12 bases between them. The CDR3 loop is CASSLPGGVNTEAFF. CDR3 nucleotides: TGCGCCAGCAGCCTCCCCGGGGGGGTGAACACTGAAGCTTTCTTT.

The sample holds one count of this clone. J is TRBJ2-2 and V is TRBV29-1; D may be TRBD2 (5 bases). CDR1 is SQVTM and CDR2 is ANQGSEA in the germline V gene. The CDR3 consists of 12 residues. With 7 bases removed from V and 7 bases from J, the gap between germline ends came to 13 bases. DNA for the CDR3: TGCAGCGGCGGCTGGGCGGGCGGGGAGCTGTTTTTT. This gives the protein CSGGWAGGELFF.

This chain links TRBV19 with TRBJ1-2; D is unclear. The CDR3 extends over 13 amino acids. CDR1 LNHDA and CDR2 SQIVND come from the germline V gene (reference sequence). The ends were cut back, 2 bases at V and 2 bases at J, with 6 bases in the middle. CDR3: CASSILENYGYTF. The CDR3 bases are TGTGCCAGTAGTATACTGGAAAACTATGGCTACACCTTC.

DNA for the CDR3: TGTGCTAGTGGTTTTAGCAATCAGCCCCAGCATTTT. Protein product: CASGFSNQPQHF. The chain is built from TRBV12-5 and TRBJ1-5; no clear D. V lost 3 bases to trimming and J lost 0 bases, with 0 bases between them. The CDR3 contains 12 residues. The V gene's germline CDR1 is LGHNT and CDR2 FRNRAP.

The sample holds one count of this clone. V gene TRBV12-3 or TRBV12-4 combines with J gene TRBJ2-3; D unresolved. V lost 6 bases, J lost 2 bases, and 6 bases lay in between. The CDR3 runs to 12 residues. The CDR3 region is CASSPFTDTQYF. Written as DNA, the CDR3 is TGTGCCAGCAGCCCTTTCACAGATACGCAGTATTTT.

The rearrangement uses TRBV18 and TRBJ2-3; D is unresolved. Germline V lookup: CDR1 KGHSH, CDR2 LQKENI. Between the trimmed V and J ends, which lost 2 bases and 3 bases, there was a span of 3 bases. The CDR3 has 12 residues. Written as DNA, the CDR3 is TGTGCCAGCTCACCAGGGACAGATACGCAGTATTTT. It encodes CASSPGTDTQYF.

The rearrangement links TRBV29-1 to TRBJ2-1; 7 nucleotides line up with TRBD2. Trimming cost V 3 bases and J 0 bases; bases outside gene matches: 8. The CDR3 runs 16 residues. Looked up from germline, CDR1 is SQVTM and CDR2 is ANQGSEA. The CDR3 here is CSVEEGRGDSYNEQFF. CDR3 coding DNA: TGCAGCGTTGAGGAAGGCCGGGGGGACTCCTACAATGAGCAGTTCTTC.

The CDR3 region is CASIPKAATGRRYGYTF. CDR3 coding DNA: TGTGCCAGCATCCCCAAGGCCGCGACGGGACGGAGATATGGCTACACCTTC. The V gene is TRBV7-2, the J gene TRBJ1-2; D is possibly TRBD1 (5 bases). The ends were cut back, 7 bases at V and 5 bases at J, with 26 bases in the middle. The germline gives CDR1 SGHTA, CDR2 FQGNSA. This CDR3 is 17 amino acids long.

V usage is TRBV6-6 and J usage is TRBJ1-1; 7 nucleotides match TRBD1. Per the germline V gene, CDR1 is MNHNY and CDR2 is SVGAGI (reference sequence). With V trimmed by 0 bases and J by 6 bases, 4 bases remained unmatched. This CDR3 comprises 14 residues. CDR3 sequence reads: CASSYSRGQPEAFF. The CDR3 bases are TGTGCCAGCAGTTACTCAAGGGGGCAACCTGAAGCTTTCTTT.

This chain links TRBV18 with TRBJ1-4; 9 bases are shared with TRBD1. There are 14 residues in the CDR3. V dropped 1 base and J dropped 6; count of bases not matched to a gene: 0. The V gene's germline CDR1 is KGHSH and CDR2 LQKENI. CDR3 nucleotides: TGTGCCAGCTCACCACGGACAGGGGATGAAAAACTGTTTTTT. Translation: CASSPRTGDEKLFF.

The chain couples TRBV30 to TRBJ2-7, with TRBD1 as a possible D gene (5 bases). The V end lost 5 bases, the J end lost 6 bases, and 14 bases lay between the germline ends. Germline V gene lookup returns CDR1 GTSNPN and CDR2 SVGIG (reference sequence). This CDR3 has 12 amino acids. DNA of the CDR3: TGTGCCTGGGGGGCTGACTTCTCCGAGCAGTACTTC. As protein: CAWGADFSEQYF.

The rearrangement joins TRBV7-9 to TRBJ1-4; no definite D call. V dropped 1 base and J dropped 6 bases, with 15 bases sitting between them. In germline, CDR1 is SEHNR, CDR2 FQNEAQ (reference sequence). This CDR3 contains 16 residues. CDR3 DNA sequence: TGTGCCAGCAGCTTAGGAATTGGTAACCTCCATGAAAAACTGTTTTTT. This gives the protein CASSLGIGNLHEKLFF. The full variable domain, in which reference TRBV7-9 and TRBJ1-4 provide the parts outside the CDR3, is DTGVSQNPRHKITKRGQNVTFRCDPISEHNRLYWYRQTLGQGPEFLTYFQNEAQLEKSRLLSDRFSAERPKGSFSTLEIQRTEQGDSAMYLCASSLGIGNLHEKLFFGSGTQLSVL.

Only a few counts were recorded for this clone. The gene calls are TRBV15 and TRBJ2-3, with 10 bases fitting TRBD2. This CDR3 contains 17 residues. From germline, CDR1 is LNHNV and CDR2 YYDKDF (reference sequence). The junction had 10 bases not matched to a gene; V was cut back by 3 bases and J by 4 bases. CDR3 nucleotides: TGTGCCACCAGCAGGTTCGGCCTAGCGGGGGTCGCAGATACGCAGTATTTT. This encodes CATSRFGLAGVADTQYF.

In this sample, this clone turned up once. The chain's CDR3 is CASSLQGVQAKNIQYF. CDR3 bases: TGTGCCAGCAGCTTGCAGGGGGTGCAAGCCAAAAACATTCAGTACTTC. The chain joins TRBV5-6 to TRBJ2-4; 7 nucleotides agree with TRBD1. CDR1 SGHDT and CDR2 YYEEEE come from the germline V gene. This CDR3 region has 16 residues. The ends lost 1 base at V and 0 bases at J; junction bases unmatched: 4.

The chain employs TRBV19 and TRBJ1-1, with D unclear. From germline, CDR1 is LNHDA and CDR2 SQIVND (reference sequence). V was shortened by 3 bases and J by 0 bases, with 8 bases between the two germline ends. This CDR3 has 14 amino acids. The CDR3 DNA sequence: TGTGCCAGTAGTATCGCAAGTATGAACACTGAAGCTTTCTTT. It translates to CASSIASMNTEAFF.

The chain has TRBV19 and TRBJ2-2; possibly TRBD1 for D (5 bases). Trimming removed 7 bases from V and 3 bases from J, with 15 bases in between. This CDR3 is built from 15 residues. The V gene's germline CDR1 is LNHDA and CDR2 SQIVND (reference sequence). The CDR3 loop reads CASIRGIGDTGELFF. The CDR3 DNA reads TGTGCCAGTATACGAGGAATAGGGGACACCGGGGAGCTGTTTTTT.

The CDR3 DNA reads TGCGCCAGCAGCCACGGACCTGGGGCTAGGGACTATGGCTACACCTTC. Its translation is CASSHGPGARDYGYTF. The chain links TRBV4-1 to TRBJ1-2, with a tentative D call TRBD1 (5 bases). The V and J ends lost 3 bases and 3 bases respectively, with 17 bases between them. This CDR3 is built from 16 residues. In germline, CDR1 is MGHRA, CDR2 YSYEKL.

This rearrangement joins TRBV6-5 to TRBJ1-2; no clear D. The CDR3 extends over 15 amino acids. Trimming removed 4 bases from V and 5 bases from J, with 17 bases in between. Germline loops: CDR1 MNHEY, CDR2 SVGAGI. The CDR3 region has the DNA TGTGCCAGCAGTTTAAGAGAAGGGAGGGCTTATGGCTACACCTTC. Translating gives CASSLREGRAYGYTF.

The chain has TRBV7-2 and TRBJ1-6; D remains unclear. Germline loops: CDR1 SGHTA, CDR2 FQGNSA. V dropped 8 bases and J dropped 9 bases, with 11 bases sitting between them. The CDR3 spans 12 residues. The CDR3 sequence is CASSRFGSPLHF. The CDR3 region has the DNA TGTGCCAGCTCCCGATTTGGTTCACCCCTCCACTTT.

This chain connects TRBV27 to TRBJ2-3; D unclear. The CDR3 spans 14 residues. Trimming took off 4 bases at V and 6 bases at J, with 14 bases between the two ends. Germline-derived CDR1 and CDR2 are MNHEY and SMNVEV (reference sequence). In nucleotides, the CDR3 is TGTGCCAGCAGTTCTGAGTTTTCTTCGGATACGCAGTATTTT. It is translated as CASSSEFSSDTQYF.

The V call is TRBV27, the J call TRBJ1-1; weak D call: TRBD1 (5 bases). The CDR3 totals 12 residues. V lost 6 bases to trimming and J lost 3 bases, with 8 bases between them. The germline V gene has CDR1 MNHEY and CDR2 SMNVEV (reference sequence). The CDR3 protein is CASSGADTEAFF. In DNA, the CDR3 is TGTGCCAGCAGCGGGGCCGACACTGAAGCTTTCTTT.

Details on this clone: A much larger clone sits a single nucleotide away, making a read error possible. The V call is TRBV6-5, the J call TRBJ1-5, with a possible D match to TRBD1 (6 bases). With 11 bases removed from V and 10 bases from J, the gap between germline ends came to 27 bases. The CDR3 has 15 residues. CDR1 MNHEY and CDR2 SVGAGI come from the germline V gene. The CDR3 here is CARAWGEGVGRPQHF. Here the CDR3 DNA reads TGTGCCCGCGCCTGGGGGGAGGGGGTGGGCAGACCCCAGCATTTT.

This chain links TRBV7-3 with TRBJ1-1; D is uncertain. Trimming took off 3 bases at V and 3 bases at J, with 8 bases between the two ends. Germline V gene data show CDR1 as SGHTA and CDR2 as FQGTGA. The CDR3 contains 13 residues. CDR3 in DNA: TGTGCCAGCAGCTTCAATTGGGACACTGAAGCTTTCTTT. Encoded protein: CASSFNWDTEAFF. Together with reference TRBV7-3 and TRBJ1-1, the CDR3 gives the full variable domain: GAGVSQTPSNKVTEKGKYVELRCDPISGHTALYWYRQSLGQGPEFLIYFQGTGAADDSGLPNDRFFAVRPEGSVSTLKIQRTERGDSAVYLCASSFNWDTEAFFGQGTRLTVV.

The V and J genes are TRBV2 and TRBJ1-5; a weak D match, TRBD1 (5 bases). Trimming pared 4 bases from V and 0 bases from J, leaving 10 bases between. Germline V gives CDR1 SNHLY, CDR2 FYNNEI. CDR3 length: 15 residues. The CDR3 DNA reads as TGTGCCAGCAGTGGACAGTTATATAGCAATCAGCCCCAGCATTTT. This encodes CASSGQLYSNQPQHF.